These 10 T cell receptor beta chains share one sample of origin, sequenced in a study of shared T cell receptors in the human thymus. Method: immunoSEQ multiplex PCR; TCRdb's copy keeps in-frame clones and lacks some. The sample consists of some 760,000 clones, approximately 85% of them appearing once. This sample also appeared in a second study, on human thymus T cells.

The sequenced sample was thymocytes. The receptors originated from a girl younger than two with a congenital heart defect.

This clone has only one observation. The CDR3 region is CASRPTGDDGYTF. The CDR3 region has the DNA TGTGCCAGCAGACCAACAGGGGATGATGGCTACACCTTC. The chain uses TRBV28 and TRBJ1-2; the match to TRBD1 covers 7 bases. CDR1 MDHEN and CDR2 SYDVKM come from the germline V gene. The CDR3 loop spans 13 amino acids. Trimming took 6 bases from V and 6 from J; bases not matched to a gene: 7.

J is TRBJ2-3 and V is TRBV5-4; 10 bases match TRBD1. With V trimmed by 9 bases and J by 1 base, 5 bases remained unmatched. In germline, CDR1 is SGHNT, CDR2 YYREEE (reference sequence). CDR3 size: 14 residues. The CDR3 DNA is TGTGCCATCAAGACAGGGGGCGGCACAGATACGCAGTATTTT. It yields the protein CAIKTGGGTDTQYF.

The chain joins TRBV13 to TRBJ2-1; 7 bases line up with TRBD2. The V gene end was trimmed by 2 bases and the J gene end by 7 bases; junction bases not matched to a gene: 11. This CDR3 comprises 16 residues. Per germline, CDR1 PRHDT and CDR2 FYEKMQ (reference sequence). CDR3 coding DNA: TGTGCCAGCAGCTTAATCAGCGGGGCGAGGGAGAATGAGCAGTTCTTC. Translated: CASSLISGARENEQFF.

V is TRBV4-1 and J is TRBJ1-1; 7 nucleotides match TRBD1. CDR3 length: 17 amino acids. The V segment lost 2 bases and the J segment 5 bases; nucleotides outside the gene matches: 14. CDR1 is MGHRA and CDR2 is YSYEKL in the germline V gene. CDR3: CASSQTEMGQIQTEAFF. The CDR3 nucleotides are TGCGCCAGCAGCCAAACCGAGATGGGACAGATCCAAACTGAAGCTTTCTTT.

CDR3 sequence (DNA): TGTGCTAGTGGTCCCACAGGGGGGACTCATGGCTACACCTTC. Its protein is CASGPTGGTHGYTF. V is TRBV12-5 and J is TRBJ1-2, with 8 nucleotides matching TRBD1. The CDR3 runs 14 residues. J was trimmed by 6 bases and V by 5 bases; bases with no gene match: 8. The germline gives CDR1 LGHNT, CDR2 FRNRAP.

The chain carries TRBV4-1 and TRBJ2-2; a possible D gene is TRBD2 (6 bases). Looked up from germline, CDR1 is MGHRA and CDR2 is YSYEKL. This CDR3 is built from 19 residues. Between the trimmed V and J ends, which lost 0 bases and 4 bases, there was a span of 21 bases. This CDR3 reads CASSQDNKGLAHGTGELFF. Written as DNA, the CDR3 is TGCGCCAGCAGCCAAGACAATAAGGGACTGGCCCACGGCACCGGGGAGCTGTTTTTT.

The gene calls are TRBV5-1 and TRBJ2-6, with 9 bases aligning to TRBD2. Per germline, CDR1 SGHRS and CDR2 YFSETQ. The ends lost 3 bases at V and 3 bases at J; junction bases unmatched: 10. There are 18 residues in the CDR3. Written as DNA, the CDR3 is TGCGCCAGCAGCTATAGCGGGGGAATCGCGAGTGGGGCCAACGTCCTGACTTTC. Its translation: CASSYSGGIASGANVLTF.

The chain joins TRBV6-4 to TRBJ2-3; 12 bases agree with TRBD2. Germline assignment: CDR1 MRHNA and CDR2 SNTAGT. The CDR3 has 20 amino acids. The trim removed 3 bases at V and 7 bases at J, leaving 20 bases unmatched. The CDR3 DNA follows: TGTGCCAGCAGTGAATCGCTAACTAGCGGGGGGTCCTCCGGGTGGAATACGCAGTATTTT. As protein: CASSESLTSGGSSGWNTQYF.

The chain recombines TRBV19 with TRBJ1-2; 12 nucleotides agree with TRBD1. Looked up from germline, CDR1 is LNHDA and CDR2 is SQIVND (reference sequence). This CDR3 region has 18 residues. J lost 3 bases, V lost 3 bases, and 11 bases had no gene match. The CDR3 DNA sequence: TGTGCCAGTAGTATCAGCAGTGGGACAGGGGGCGCGGACTATGGCTACACCTTC. Translation gives CASSISSGTGGADYGYTF. Filled out from reference TRBV19 and TRBJ1-2, the complete variable domain reads DGGITQSPKYLFRKEGQNVTLSCEQNLNHDAMYWYRQDPGQGLRLIYYSQIVNDFQKGDIAEGYSVSREKKESFPLTVTSAQKNPTAFYLCASSISSGTGGADYGYTFGSGTRLTVV.

The rearrangement uses TRBV27 and TRBJ2-7; TRBD2 agrees at 8 bases. The trim removed 3 bases at V and 3 bases at J, leaving 7 bases unmatched. This CDR3 contains 15 residues. Germline V CDR1 and CDR2: MNHEY, SMNVEV (reference sequence). The CDR3 loop is CASSLTAGGLYEQYF. CDR3 in DNA: TGTGCCAGCAGTTTGACCGCGGGGGGACTCTACGAGCAGTACTTC.